This is a list of T cell receptor beta chains from one sample in a study of response to subunit inactivated influenza vaccine. TCRdb itself ran the RT-PCR reads through MiXCR, one entry per CDR3 protein. The sample has around 850,000 distinct CDR3 sequences, about 18% seen once. Sequenced here: PBMCs from blood, sampled 4 to 6 days after vaccination. These receptors all come from a man aged 45 to 65 who received an inactivated influenza vaccine. CDR3s include the opening cysteine and the closing phenylalanine or tryptophan. The D gene is left open where the match is weak. Size tells how often a clone was seen (once, few, many) or the class of an expanded clone, and some rows leave it out.

D gene: -
J gene: TRBJ2-1
clone size: many
V gene: TRBV27
CDR3 protein: CASSLRTPGNRPNEQFF
CDR3 DNA: TGTGCCAGCAGTTTACGAACCCCGGGAAATAGGCCCAATGAGCAGTTCTTC

D gene: -
J gene: TRBJ2-7
clone size: -
V gene: TRBV4-3
CDR3 protein: CASSQGYGHYEQYF
CDR3 DNA: TGCGCCAGCAGCCAAGGTTACGGACACTACGAGCAGTACTTC

D gene: -
J gene: TRBJ2-7
clone size: -
V gene: TRBV5-1
CDR3 protein: CASSLLPSSYEQYF
CDR3 DNA: TGCGCCAGCAGCTTGCTCCCGAGCAGCTACGAGCAGTACTTC

D gene: TRBD1
J gene: TRBJ2-2
clone size: -
V gene: TRBV5-1
CDR3 protein: CASSLRRQGGTGELFF
CDR3 DNA: TGCGCCAGCAGCTTGCGGAGACAGGGGGGCACCGGGGAGCTGTTTTTT

D gene: -
J gene: TRBJ1-4
clone size: -
V gene: TRBV6-5
CDR3 protein: CASSYSGPGATNEKLFF
CDR3 DNA: TGTGCCAGCAGTTACTCTGGTCCCGGGGCGACTAATGAAAAACTGTTTTTT

D gene: TRBD1
J gene: TRBJ1-1
clone size: -
V gene: TRBV7-2
CDR3 protein: CASSKSGTVNTEAFF
CDR3 DNA: TGTGCCAGCAGCAAAAGCGGGACAGTGAACACTGAAGCTTTCTTT

D gene: -
J gene: TRBJ2-1
clone size: few
V gene: TRBV5-1
CDR3 protein: CASTRGGGNNEQFF
CDR3 DNA: TGCGCCAGCACTCGAGGGGGGGGTAACAATGAGCAGTTCTTC

D gene: TRBD1
J gene: TRBJ2-7
clone size: -
V gene: TRBV20-1
CDR3 protein: CSARGRTGVSYEQYF
CDR3 DNA: TGCAGTGCTAGAGGTAGAACAGGGGTATCCTACGAGCAGTACTTC

D gene: -
J gene: TRBJ2-3
clone size: -
V gene: TRBV24-1
CDR3 protein: CATSGILSTDTQYF
CDR3 DNA: TGTGCCACCAGCGGAATTCTGAGCACAGATACGCAGTATTTT

D gene: -
J gene: TRBJ1-5
clone size: -
V gene: TRBV7-2
CDR3 protein: CASTSVGVQPQHF
CDR3 DNA: TGTGCCAGCACTTCCGTAGGGGTACAGCCCCAGCATTTT

D gene: -
J gene: TRBJ1-1
clone size: few
V gene: TRBV12-3/TRBV12-4
CDR3 protein: CASSSGSSAFF
CDR3 DNA: TGTGCCAGCAGTTCAGGGTCGTCGGCTTTCTTT

D gene: -
J gene: TRBJ2-2
clone size: few
V gene: TRBV5-1
CDR3 protein: CASSKGSGNTGELFF
CDR3 DNA: TGCGCCAGCAGCAAGGGGTCGGGTAACACCGGGGAGCTGTTTTTT

D gene: -
J gene: TRBJ1-2
clone size: few
V gene: TRBV21-1
CDR3 protein: CASTSGTNYGYTF
CDR3 DNA: TGTGCCAGCACTTCAGGGACCAACTATGGCTACACCTTC

D gene: -
J gene: TRBJ2-3
clone size: -
V gene: TRBV24-1
CDR3 protein: CATSGTGGLRTDTQYF
CDR3 DNA: TGTGCCACCAGTGGCACCGGGGGGCTCCGCACAGATACGCAGTATTTT

D gene: -
J gene: TRBJ2-7
clone size: -
V gene: TRBV12-2
CDR3 protein: CARPQKRGSSYEQYF
CDR3 DNA: TGTGCAAGACCCCAAAAGCGGGGGAGCTCCTACGAGCAGTACTTC

D gene: -
J gene: TRBJ1-2
clone size: -
V gene: TRBV20-1
CDR3 protein: CSARDEEGMGYTF
CDR3 DNA: TGCAGTGCTAGAGATGAGGAGGGGATGGGCTACACCTTC

D gene: -
J gene: TRBJ2-1
clone size: -
V gene: TRBV7-4
CDR3 protein: CARGRSSYNEQFF
CDR3 DNA: TGTGCCAGGGGACGGAGCTCCTACAATGAGCAGTTCTTC

D gene: -
J gene: TRBJ2-1
clone size: -
V gene: TRBV3-1
CDR3 protein: CASSQEGVFAAPFF
CDR3 DNA: TGTGCCAGCAGCCAAGAGGGGGTGTTTGCTGCCCCATTCTTC